This TCR beta chain was obtained from a study of PD-1 blockade in classical Hodgkin lymphoma. Study results and limitations: The repertoire differences lack a defined cause, possibly disease activity or prior therapy. CD4+ TCR diversity, unlike CD8+, climbed significantly by C4D1. The study found complete responders had baseline diversity similar to newly diagnosed patients.

Concerning this clone: The antigen is unknown.

Time point meaning: cycle 4 day 1 (C4D1), after 5 to 7 weeks of nivolumab. All trial patients relapsed after autologous stem cell transplantation. When best responses were assessed, they were complete response, partial response or progressive disease. Losses at the gene ends were 4 bases for V and 3 bases for J; bases not matched to a gene: 6. The CDR3 loop spans 15 amino acids. Germline CDR1 and CDR2: MNHEY and SVGAGI. Assay: immunoSEQ multiplex PCR; the TCRdb copy retains only in-frame clones and omits some. The sample lists under 25,000 clones; approximately 80% were seen once. This TCR was sampled from a human donor with classical Hodgkin lymphoma. The rearrangement uses TRBV6-5 and TRBJ2-7; 10 nucleotides agree with TRBD1. Sequenced here: peripheral blood mononuclear cells (PBMCs), sampled before the fourth cycle of nivolumab. The DNA for the CDR3 is TGTGCCAGCAGTTGGACCGGGACAGGGGACTACGAGCAGTACTTC. Encoded protein: CASSWTGTGDYEQYF.